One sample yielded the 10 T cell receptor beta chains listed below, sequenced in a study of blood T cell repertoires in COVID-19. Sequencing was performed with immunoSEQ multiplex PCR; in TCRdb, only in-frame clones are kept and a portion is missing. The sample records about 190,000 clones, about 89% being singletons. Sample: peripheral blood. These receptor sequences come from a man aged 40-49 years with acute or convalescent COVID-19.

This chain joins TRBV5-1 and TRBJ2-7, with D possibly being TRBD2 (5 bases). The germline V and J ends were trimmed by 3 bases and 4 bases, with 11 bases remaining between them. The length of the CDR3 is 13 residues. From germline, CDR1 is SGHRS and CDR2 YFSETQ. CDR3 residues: CASSSDGLYEQYF. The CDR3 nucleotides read TGCGCCAGCAGCTCGGACGGACTTTACGAGCAGTACTTC.

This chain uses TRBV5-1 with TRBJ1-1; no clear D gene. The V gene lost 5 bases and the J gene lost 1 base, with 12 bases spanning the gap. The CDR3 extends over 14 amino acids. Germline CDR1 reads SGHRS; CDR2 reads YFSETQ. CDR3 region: CASSRPGGNTEAFF. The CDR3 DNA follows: TGCGCCAGCAGTCGACCGGGAGGGAACACTGAAGCTTTCTTT. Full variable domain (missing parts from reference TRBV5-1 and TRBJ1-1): KAGVTQTPRYLIKTRGQQVTLSCSPISGHRSVSWYQQTPGQGLQFLFEYFSETQRNKGNFPGRFSGRQFSNSRSEMNVSTLELGDSALYLCASSRPGGNTEAFFGQGTRLTVV.

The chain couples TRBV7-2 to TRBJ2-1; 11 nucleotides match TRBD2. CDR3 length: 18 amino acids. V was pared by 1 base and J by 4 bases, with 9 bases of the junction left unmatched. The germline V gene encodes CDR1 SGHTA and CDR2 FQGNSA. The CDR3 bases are TGTGCCAGCAGCTTAGTAGCGGCTAGCGGGGGGCTTTACAATGAGCAGTTCTTC. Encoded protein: CASSLVAASGGLYNEQFF.

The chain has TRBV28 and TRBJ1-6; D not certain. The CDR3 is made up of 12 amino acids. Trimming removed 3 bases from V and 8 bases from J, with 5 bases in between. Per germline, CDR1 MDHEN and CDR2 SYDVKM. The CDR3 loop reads CASSLRDSPLHF. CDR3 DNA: TGTGCCAGCAGTTTGCGGGATTCACCCCTCCACTTT.

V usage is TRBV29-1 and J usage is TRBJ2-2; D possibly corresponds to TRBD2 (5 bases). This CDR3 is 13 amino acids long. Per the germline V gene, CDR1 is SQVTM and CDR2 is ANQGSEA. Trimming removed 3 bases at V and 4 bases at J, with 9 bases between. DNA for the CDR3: TGCAGCGTTGAGCGAGGGTCCACCGGGGAGCTGTTTTTT. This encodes CSVERGSTGELFF.

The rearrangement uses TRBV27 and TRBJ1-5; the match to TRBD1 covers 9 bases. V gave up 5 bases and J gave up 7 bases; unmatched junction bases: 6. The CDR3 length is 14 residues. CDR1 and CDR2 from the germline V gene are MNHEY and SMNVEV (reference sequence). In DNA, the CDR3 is TGTGCCAGCAGTCTCCGGACAGGGGCACAGCCCCAGCATTTT. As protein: CASSLRTGAQPQHF.

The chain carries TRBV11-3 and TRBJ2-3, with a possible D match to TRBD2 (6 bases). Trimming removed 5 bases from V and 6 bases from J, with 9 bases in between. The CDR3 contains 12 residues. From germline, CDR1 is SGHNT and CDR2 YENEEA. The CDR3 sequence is CASSRGGDTQYF. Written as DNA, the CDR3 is TGTGCCAGCAGCCGTGGGGGGGATACGCAGTATTTT.

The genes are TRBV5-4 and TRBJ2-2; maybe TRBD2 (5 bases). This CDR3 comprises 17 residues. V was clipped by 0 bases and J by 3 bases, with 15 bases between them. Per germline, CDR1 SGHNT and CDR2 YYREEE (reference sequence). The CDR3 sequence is CASSLAAQRGYTGELFF. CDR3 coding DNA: TGTGCCAGCAGCTTGGCAGCTCAACGGGGTTACACCGGGGAGCTGTTTTTT.

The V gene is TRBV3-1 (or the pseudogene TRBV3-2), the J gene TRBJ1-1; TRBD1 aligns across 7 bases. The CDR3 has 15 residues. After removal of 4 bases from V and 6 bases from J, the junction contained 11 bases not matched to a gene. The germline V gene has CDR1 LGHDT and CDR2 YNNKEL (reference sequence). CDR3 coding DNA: TGTGCCAGCAGCCCAACGGACAGGTACAGGTCTGAAGCTTTCTTT. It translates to CASSPTDRYRSEAFF.

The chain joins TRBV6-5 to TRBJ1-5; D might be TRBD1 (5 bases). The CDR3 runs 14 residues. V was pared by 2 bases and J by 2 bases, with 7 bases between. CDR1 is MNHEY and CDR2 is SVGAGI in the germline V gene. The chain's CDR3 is CASSYAGRNQPQHF. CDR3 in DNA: TGTGCCAGCAGTTACGCAGGGCGCAATCAGCCCCAGCATTTT.